This T cell receptor (beta chain) was obtained from a study of blood T cell repertoires in COVID-19. Across the whole study: COVID-19 samples from acute and convalescent phases originated in the United States, Italy and Spain. The analysed material was cDNA or gDNA that came from T cells, B-cell-depleted T cells, or PBMCs.

Germline V gene sequence: CDR1 LGHNA, CDR2 YNFKEQ. The CDR3 loop spans 14 amino acids. Trimming cost V 5 bases and J 0 bases, with 9 bases left between them. In the authors' workflow: Amplification with reference gene primers provided the estimates of nucleated cell counts. The protocol was immunoSEQ multiplex PCR, while the TCRdb copy is restricted to in-frame clones and leaves out a portion. Clone size and V and J calls were adopted from that table, with D and trimming inferred from the DNA. Here the sample spans about 670,000 clones, about 87% being singletons. Sequencing was performed on peripheral blood. This clonotype was obtained from a woman aged 18-30 years with acute or convalescent COVID-19. V and J are TRBV4-2 and TRBJ2-3; TRBD2 is a possible D gene (5 bases). The DNA of the CDR3 is TGTGCCAGCAGCGACTGGACTAGCACAGATACGCAGTATTTT. This encodes CASSDWTSTDTQYF.